This is a list of T cell receptor beta chains from one sample in a study of T-cell memory formation after mild COVID-19. MiXCR, run by TCRdb on the 5' RACE reads, gives a single entry per CDR3 protein. The data hold about 400,000 distinct CDR3 sequences, with over 13% observed a single time. What was sequenced was PBMCs or a T cell subset sorted from them (not recorded which). Receptor source: a man younger than 35 who had mild COVID-19 (a few samples of this study predate the infection). Cell type and time point are not known. The CDR3 runs from the conserved cysteine through the conserved F or W. The D gene is left open where the match is weak. The size field is filled for only some rows; it gives once, few, many or a size class.

abundance: NA
j_gene: TRBJ1-1
d_gene: NA
v_gene: TRBV18
CDR3aa: CASSLQGTYTEAFF
CDR3nt: TGTGCCAGCTCTCTACAGGGTACGTACACTGAAGCTTTCTTT

abundance: NA
j_gene: TRBJ1-1
d_gene: NA
v_gene: TRBV7-2
CDR3aa: CASSLDRAIAFF
CDR3nt: TGTGCCAGCAGCTTAGATCGGGCCATAGCTTTCTTT

abundance: few
j_gene: TRBJ1-5
d_gene: NA
v_gene: TRBV7-8
CDR3aa: CASSLETGPGNQPQHF
CDR3nt: TGTGCCAGCAGCTTAGAAACGGGGCCAGGCAATCAGCCCCAGCATTTT

abundance: NA
j_gene: TRBJ2-1
d_gene: NA
v_gene: TRBV6-5
CDR3aa: CASSNTGNEQFF
CDR3nt: TGTGCCAGCAGTAACACAGGAAATGAGCAGTTCTTC

abundance: NA
j_gene: TRBJ1-2
d_gene: NA
v_gene: TRBV20-1
CDR3aa: CSAWDRSSQSTF
CDR3nt: TGCAGTGCTTGGGACCGATCCTCGCAGAGCACCTTC

abundance: many
j_gene: TRBJ2-1
d_gene: TRBD2
v_gene: TRBV5-1
CDR3aa: CASSLEPSGGQVAFF
CDR3nt: TGCGCCAGCAGCTTGGAGCCTAGCGGGGGCCAGGTGGCGTTCTTC

abundance: few
j_gene: TRBJ1-1
d_gene: TRBD1
v_gene: TRBV5-1
CDR3aa: CASSSGTGDGSEAFF
CDR3nt: TGCGCCAGCAGCTCCGGGACAGGGGATGGCTCTGAAGCTTTCTTT

abundance: NA
j_gene: TRBJ2-1
d_gene: NA
v_gene: TRBV18
CDR3aa: CASSPSAAGQFF
CDR3nt: TGTGCCAGCTCACCATCCGCCGCGGGGCAGTTCTTC

abundance: NA
j_gene: TRBJ2-2
d_gene: TRBD1
v_gene: TRBV9
CDR3aa: CASSLRDRGPNTGELFF
CDR3nt: TGTGCCAGCAGCCTCCGGGACAGGGGGCCGAACACCGGGGAGCTGTTTTTT

abundance: few
j_gene: TRBJ1-5
d_gene: TRBD1
v_gene: TRBV20-1
CDR3aa: CSAWRGQGRQPQHF
CDR3nt: TGCAGTGCCTGGAGAGGACAGGGGCGCCAGCCCCAGCATTTT

abundance: few
j_gene: TRBJ1-1
d_gene: NA
v_gene: TRBV18
CDR3aa: CASSPQGSGAEAFF
CDR3nt: TGTGCCAGCTCACCACAGGGCAGTGGAGCTGAAGCTTTCTTT

abundance: NA
j_gene: TRBJ2-5
d_gene: NA
v_gene: TRBV14
CDR3aa: CASSQVRTVQETQYF
CDR3nt: TGTGCCAGCAGCCAAGTTCGGACAGTTCAAGAGACCCAGTACTTC

abundance: NA
j_gene: TRBJ2-3
d_gene: TRBD2
v_gene: TRBV14
CDR3aa: CASSQLGGGPTGDTQYF
CDR3nt: TGTGCCAGCAGCCAATTAGGCGGGGGGCCAACGGGGGATACGCAGTATTTT

abundance: few
j_gene: TRBJ2-3
d_gene: TRBD2
v_gene: TRBV10-3
CDR3aa: CAISPPAGGQDTQYF
CDR3nt: TGTGCCATCAGTCCCCCAGCGGGGGGGCAAGATACGCAGTATTTT

abundance: few
j_gene: TRBJ2-7
d_gene: NA
v_gene: TRBV6-1
CDR3aa: CASSGGRDSYEQYF
CDR3nt: TGTGCCAGCAGTGGGGGGCGTGACTCCTACGAGCAGTACTTC